This record looks at one T cell receptor beta chain sequence and its context. No antigen is known for it. This entry is derived from a study of T cell responses to AZD1222 COVID-19 vaccine. Measured with immunoSEQ multiplex PCR; TCRdb has only the in-frame clones, and not every one. Of 90,000 to 130,000 clones listed, 88% were seen once; the top ten hold 1.6%. Points from the study as a whole: Donors skewed white British and female; clonal diversity was possibly underestimated. Spike was spanned by vaccine-associated CD4 TCRs, with dominance at 160-218 and 743-854. Repertoire sampling occurred only after the peak T cell response. Targets within unmutated variant regions were reportedly found for nearly half of spike-specific TCRs.

Sequencing was performed on peripheral blood, taken on day 0 of AZD1222 vaccination. The clonotype comes from an adult in good health.

The CDR3 is CASSPPGQGRLNSPLHF. As DNA, the CDR3 is TGTGCCAGTAGTCCCCCCGGACAAGGGAGGCTGAATTCACCCCTCCACTTT. The chain carries TRBV19 and TRBJ1-6; D is perhaps TRBD1 (5 bases). Germline loops: CDR1 LNHDA, CDR2 SQIVND (reference sequence). This CDR3 is 17 amino acids long. V was shortened by 5 bases and J by 7 bases, with 21 bases between the two germline ends.